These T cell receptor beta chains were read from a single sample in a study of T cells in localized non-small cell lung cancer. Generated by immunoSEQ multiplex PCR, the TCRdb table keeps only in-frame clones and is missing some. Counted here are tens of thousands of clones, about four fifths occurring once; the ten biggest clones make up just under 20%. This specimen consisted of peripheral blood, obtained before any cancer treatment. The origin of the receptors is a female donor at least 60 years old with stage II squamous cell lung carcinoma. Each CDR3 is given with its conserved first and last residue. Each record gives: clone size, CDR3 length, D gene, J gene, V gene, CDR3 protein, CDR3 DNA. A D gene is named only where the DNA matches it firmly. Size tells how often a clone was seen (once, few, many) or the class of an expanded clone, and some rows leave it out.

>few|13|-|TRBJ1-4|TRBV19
CASNRDKNEKLFF
TGTGCCAGTAATAGGGACAAAAATGAAAAACTGTTTTTT
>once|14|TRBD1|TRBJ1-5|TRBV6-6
CASRGGTVNQPQHF
TGTGCCAGCAGGGGAGGGACAGTCAATCAGCCCCAGCATTTT
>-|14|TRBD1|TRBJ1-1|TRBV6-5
CASRPDRGYTEAFF
TGTGCCAGCAGGCCCGACAGGGGATACACTGAAGCTTTCTTT
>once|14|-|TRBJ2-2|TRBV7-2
CASSLRGASGELFF
TGTGCCAGCAGCTTACGGGGGGCGTCCGGGGAGCTGTTTTTT
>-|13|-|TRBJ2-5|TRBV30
CAWMRTTQETQYF
TGTGCCTGGATGCGGACTACCCAAGAGACCCAGTACTTC
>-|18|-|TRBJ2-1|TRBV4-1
CASSQGGAVPSSYNEQFF
TGCGCCAGCAGCCAAGGAGGAGCGGTCCCTAGCTCCTACAATGAGCAGTTCTTC
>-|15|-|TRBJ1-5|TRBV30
CAWSLGSTGNQPQHF
TGTGCCTGGAGTCTAGGGTCCACAGGCAATCAGCCCCAGCATTTT
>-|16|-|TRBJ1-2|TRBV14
CASSQDLAPSGYGYTF
TGTGCCAGCAGCCAAGATCTTGCTCCCTCGGGCTATGGCTACACCTTC
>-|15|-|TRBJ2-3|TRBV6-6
CASSEGGVGTDTQYF
TGTGCCAGCAGCGAGGGGGGTGTGGGCACAGATACGCAGTATTTT
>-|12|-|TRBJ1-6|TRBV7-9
CASSSSVGALHF
TGTGCCAGCAGCTCGTCGGTCGGGGCCCTCCACTTT
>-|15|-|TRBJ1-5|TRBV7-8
CASSLGDGGNQPQHF
TGTGCCAGCAGCTTAGGGGACGGTGGAAATCAGCCCCAGCATTTT
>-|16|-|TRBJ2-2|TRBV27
CASSLKVQGNTGELFF
TGTGCCAGCAGTCTTAAGGTTCAGGGCAACACCGGGGAGCTGTTTTTT
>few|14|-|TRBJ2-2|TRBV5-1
CASSQDSNTGELFF
TGCGCCAGCAGCCAGGACAGCAACACCGGGGAGCTGTTTTTT
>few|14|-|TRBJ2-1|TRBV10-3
CAISESGGRDEQFF
TGTGCCATCAGTGAGTCAGGAGGGCGGGATGAGCAGTTCTTC
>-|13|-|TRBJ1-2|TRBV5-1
CASSLGAKYGYTF
TGCGCCAGCAGCTTGGGGGCGAAGTATGGCTACACCTTC
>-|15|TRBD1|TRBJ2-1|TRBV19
CASNAGTGHYNEQFF
TGTGCCAGTAATGCCGGGACAGGGCACTACAATGAGCAGTTCTTC
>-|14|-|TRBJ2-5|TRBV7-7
CASSPHPLTETQYF
TGTGCTAGCAGCCCCCACCCCCTCACGGAGACCCAGTACTTC
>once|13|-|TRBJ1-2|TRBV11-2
CASSRFGSEGYTF
TGTGCCAGCAGCCGCTTCGGATCGGAAGGCTATACCTTC
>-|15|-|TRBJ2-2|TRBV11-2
CASSLVTAGTGELFF
TGTGCCAGCAGCTTAGTTACGGCTGGGACCGGGGAGCTGTTTTTT
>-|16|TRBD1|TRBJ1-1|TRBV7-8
CASSSRTGGRNTEAFF
TGTGCCAGCAGCTCCCGAACAGGGGGCAGGAACACTGAAGCTTTCTTT
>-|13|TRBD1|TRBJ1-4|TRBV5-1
CASRDRPTEKLFF
TGCGCCAGCAGGGACAGGCCTACAGAAAAACTGTTTTTT
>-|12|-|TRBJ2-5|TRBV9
CASSGPTQTQYF
TGTGCCAGCAGCGGTCCTACACAGACCCAGTACTTC
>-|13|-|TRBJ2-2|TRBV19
CATANTNTGELFF
TGTGCCACCGCCAATACGAACACCGGGGAGCTGTTTTTT
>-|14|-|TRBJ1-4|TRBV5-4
CASSLRGDNEKLFF
TGTGCCAGCAGCTTGAGGGGGGATAATGAAAAACTGTTTTTT
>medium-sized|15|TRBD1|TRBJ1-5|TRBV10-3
CAISETGFSNQPQHF
TGTGCCATCAGCGAGACAGGGTTCTCCAATCAGCCCCAGCATTTT
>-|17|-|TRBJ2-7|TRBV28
CASSTPGGGVSLYEQYF
TGTGCCAGCAGCACCCCAGGGGGGGGCGTCTCCCTTTACGAGCAGTACTTC
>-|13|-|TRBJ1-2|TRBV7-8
CASSRGVDYGYTF
TGTGCCAGCAGTCGTGGGGTGGACTATGGCTACACCTTC
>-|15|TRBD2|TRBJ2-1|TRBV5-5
CASRFTSGSYNEQFF
TGTGCCAGCAGGTTTACTAGCGGCTCCTACAATGAGCAGTTCTTC
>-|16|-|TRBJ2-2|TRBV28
CASSPWDGINTGELFF
TGTGCCAGCAGTCCCTGGGACGGCATAAACACCGGGGAGCTGTTTTTT
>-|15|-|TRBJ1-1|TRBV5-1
CASSPRGGQNTEAFF
TGCGCCAGCAGCCCCCGGGGGGGACAGAACACTGAAGCTTTCTTT
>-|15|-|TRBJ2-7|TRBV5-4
CASSQEHGYSYEQYF
TGCGCCAGCAGCCAAGAGCACGGCTACTCCTACGAGCAGTACTTC
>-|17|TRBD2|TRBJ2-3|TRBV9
CASSETPVAGARDTQYF
TGTGCCAGCAGCGAGACTCCCGTAGCGGGGGCCAGAGATACGCAGTATTTT
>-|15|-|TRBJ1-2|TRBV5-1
CASSLATGRAYGYTF
TGCGCCAGCAGCTTGGCGACAGGCAGAGCGTATGGCTACACCTTC
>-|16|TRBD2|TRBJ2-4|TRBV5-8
CASSLAYSGGKNIQYF
TGTGCCAGCAGCTTGGCCTATAGCGGGGGGAAAAACATTCAGTACTTC
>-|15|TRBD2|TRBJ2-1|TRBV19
CASGSGRSSYNEQFF
TGTGCCAGTGGTAGCGGGCGGAGCTCCTACAATGAGCAGTTCTTC
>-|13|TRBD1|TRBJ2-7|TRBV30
CACTGGSLYEQYF
TGTGCCTGTACAGGGGGCAGCCTCTACGAGCAGTACTTC
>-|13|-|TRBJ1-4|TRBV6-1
CASGVGRNEKLFF
TGTGCCAGCGGGGTGGGCAGAAATGAAAAACTGTTTTTT